This is a list of T cell receptor beta chains from one sample in a study of blood T cell repertoires in COVID-19. TCRdb keeps only in-frame clones here, not all; method: immunoSEQ multiplex PCR. The sample lists about 130,000 clones, around 83% seen once, with around 3% in the top ten. Sequencing was done on a sample of peripheral blood. Every receptor here comes from a woman aged 80 or older with acute or convalescent COVID-19. Both conserved end residues are part of each CDR3. The D gene is left open where the match is weak. Clone size is given for some rows only: seen once, a few or many times, or a class if the clone is expanded.

CDR3nt: TGTGCCAGCAGCTCAACAGGGGTCGGAGCTTTCTTT
CDR3aa: CASSSTGVGAFF
v_gene: TRBV5-6
j_gene: TRBJ1-1
abundance: .
d_gene: TRBD1
len: 12

CDR3nt: TGTGCCAGCAGCCCGGCAGGATATGGCTACACCTTC
CDR3aa: CASSPAGYGYTF
v_gene: TRBV3-1/TRBV3-2
j_gene: TRBJ1-2
abundance: .
d_gene: .
len: 12

CDR3nt: TGTGCCAGCAGCCACCAGGGGCGGTCACCCCTCCACTTT
CDR3aa: CASSHQGRSPLHF
v_gene: TRBV3-1/TRBV3-2
j_gene: TRBJ1-6
abundance: once
d_gene: .
len: 13

CDR3nt: TGTGCCAGTAAACGGGACTCAACCTCTGGAAACACCATATATTTT
CDR3aa: CASKRDSTSGNTIYF
v_gene: TRBV19
j_gene: TRBJ1-3
abundance: .
d_gene: .
len: 15

CDR3nt: TGTGCCAGCAGCTCATCTCCGGGGACAGGCAACAATGAGCAGTTCTTC
CDR3aa: CASSSSPGTGNNEQFF
v_gene: TRBV28
j_gene: TRBJ2-1
abundance: .
d_gene: TRBD1
len: 16

CDR3nt: TGCAGCGTTGAAGACTTGGGACAGGGTGAACGCGAGCAGTACTTC
CDR3aa: CSVEDLGQGEREQYF
v_gene: TRBV29-1
j_gene: TRBJ2-7
abundance: .
d_gene: TRBD1
len: 15

CDR3nt: TGTGCCATCCGGGGGGATAGCGGGTCCCAAGAGACCCAGTACTTC
CDR3aa: CAIRGDSGSQETQYF
v_gene: TRBV10-3
j_gene: TRBJ2-5
abundance: .
d_gene: TRBD2
len: 15

CDR3nt: TGTGCCAGCAGTTTCGGGGGGAAAGATCCCCTCCACTTT
CDR3aa: CASSFGGKDPLHF
v_gene: TRBV12-3/TRBV12-4
j_gene: TRBJ1-6
abundance: .
d_gene: .
len: 13

CDR3nt: TGTGCCAGCAGCCAAGTAACGCAGGGGTACAATGAGCAGTTCTTC
CDR3aa: CASSQVTQGYNEQFF
v_gene: TRBV3-1/TRBV3-2
j_gene: TRBJ2-1
abundance: .
d_gene: .
len: 15

CDR3nt: TGTGCCACCAGCAGAACGAGGTGGACTGAAGCTTTCTTT
CDR3aa: CATSRTRWTEAFF
v_gene: TRBV15
j_gene: TRBJ1-1
abundance: .
d_gene: .
len: 13

CDR3nt: TGTGCCAGCAGTGAATTCGGTGAGACCCAGTACTTC
CDR3aa: CASSEFGETQYF
v_gene: TRBV2
j_gene: TRBJ2-5
abundance: .
d_gene: .
len: 12

CDR3nt: TGTGCCAGCAGTTTATATTCTTCCGGGACAGGGGTTGCCTACGAGCAGTACTTC
CDR3aa: CASSLYSSGTGVAYEQYF
v_gene: TRBV6-2/TRBV6-3
j_gene: TRBJ2-7
abundance: .
d_gene: TRBD1
len: 18

CDR3nt: TGCAGTGCTAGTGCTCATCCGGGACAGGGGGCCTACGAGCAGTACTTC
CDR3aa: CSASAHPGQGAYEQYF
v_gene: TRBV20-1
j_gene: TRBJ2-7
abundance: .
d_gene: TRBD1
len: 16

CDR3nt: TGTGCCAGCAGCCCGCAGGGATACAATGAGCAGTTCTTC
CDR3aa: CASSPQGYNEQFF
v_gene: TRBV7-3
j_gene: TRBJ2-1
abundance: .
d_gene: .
len: 13

CDR3nt: TGTGCCAGCAGCCAAACAGCCGGGGAGCTGTTTTTT
CDR3aa: CASSQTAGELFF
v_gene: TRBV7-3
j_gene: TRBJ2-2
abundance: once
d_gene: .
len: 12

CDR3nt: TGTGCCAGCAGTTACTACGACAGGGGGCTAAGCAATCAGCCCCAGCATTTT
CDR3aa: CASSYYDRGLSNQPQHF
v_gene: TRBV6-2/TRBV6-3
j_gene: TRBJ1-5
abundance: .
d_gene: TRBD1
len: 17

CDR3nt: TGTGCCTGGAGTACTACAGGAACCGGGGAGCTGTTTTTT
CDR3aa: CAWSTTGTGELFF
v_gene: TRBV30
j_gene: TRBJ2-2
abundance: .
d_gene: .
len: 13

CDR3nt: TGCGCCAGCAGCCAAGATTGGGAGGGGCTGGGTGGGGCTTTCTTT
CDR3aa: CASSQDWEGLGGAFF
v_gene: TRBV4-1
j_gene: TRBJ1-1
abundance: few
d_gene: .
len: 15

CDR3nt: TGTGCCATCACAGAGGCGAATTCCAACACTGAAGCTTTCTTT
CDR3aa: CAITEANSNTEAFF
v_gene: TRBV10-3
j_gene: TRBJ1-1
abundance: .
d_gene: .
len: 14

CDR3nt: TGTGCCAGCAGTGAAGGGAGCTCTGGAAACACCATATATTTT
CDR3aa: CASSEGSSGNTIYF
v_gene: TRBV6-1
j_gene: TRBJ1-3
abundance: .
d_gene: .
len: 14

CDR3nt: TGCGCCAGCAGCTTTACAGAGATCTATGGCTACACCTTC
CDR3aa: CASSFTEIYGYTF
v_gene: TRBV5-1
j_gene: TRBJ1-2
abundance: few
d_gene: .
len: 13

CDR3nt: TGTGCCAGCACGGAGTTTCAGGAAGCTTTCTTT
CDR3aa: CASTEFQEAFF
v_gene: TRBV5-6
j_gene: TRBJ1-1
abundance: .
d_gene: .
len: 11

CDR3nt: TGTGCCAGCAGCCAAGTAGGAGGGTTGGCAGGCTACACCTTC
CDR3aa: CASSQVGGLAGYTF
v_gene: TRBV3-1/TRBV3-2
j_gene: TRBJ1-2
abundance: .
d_gene: .
len: 14

CDR3nt: TGTGCCAGCAGCTTAGCCTTTTTGATTGACTTTTCCTACACCTTC
CDR3aa: CASSLAFLIDFSYTF
v_gene: TRBV7-2
j_gene: TRBJ1-2
abundance: once
d_gene: .
len: 15

CDR3nt: TGTGCCATCAGTAACACCGGGACAGCGAACACTGAAGCTTTCTTT
CDR3aa: CAISNTGTANTEAFF
v_gene: TRBV10-3
j_gene: TRBJ1-1
abundance: .
d_gene: TRBD1
len: 15

CDR3nt: TGCGCCAGCAGCTTGGAGACAGGGGGTTACAATGAGCAGTTCTTC
CDR3aa: CASSLETGGYNEQFF
v_gene: TRBV5-1
j_gene: TRBJ2-1
abundance: .
d_gene: TRBD1
len: 15

CDR3nt: TGTGCCAGTAGTGCCACGGGACAGGCCTACTATGGCTACACCTTC
CDR3aa: CASSATGQAYYGYTF
v_gene: TRBV19
j_gene: TRBJ1-2
abundance: .
d_gene: TRBD1
len: 15

CDR3nt: TGTGCCAGCGGGGCCCCTCTCATGGCCTACAATGAGCAGTTCTTC
CDR3aa: CASGAPLMAYNEQFF
v_gene: TRBV27
j_gene: TRBJ2-1
abundance: .
d_gene: .
len: 15

CDR3nt: TGTGCCAGCAGGGACAGGGCAACTAATGAAAAACTGTTTTTT
CDR3aa: CASRDRATNEKLFF
v_gene: TRBV2
j_gene: TRBJ1-4
abundance: .
d_gene: TRBD1
len: 14

CDR3nt: TGTGCCAGCGGTGGGACAGGGGGCAATCAGCCCCAGCATTTT
CDR3aa: CASGGTGGNQPQHF
v_gene: TRBV2
j_gene: TRBJ1-5
abundance: few
d_gene: TRBD1
len: 14

CDR3nt: TGTGCCAGCAAAGCCCCGGGACTCAGGAACTACGAGCAGTACTTC
CDR3aa: CASKAPGLRNYEQYF
v_gene: TRBV6-5
j_gene: TRBJ2-7
abundance: .
d_gene: .
len: 15

CDR3nt: TGTGCCAGCAGCGTTTCGGGACAGAACTATGGCTACACCTTC
CDR3aa: CASSVSGQNYGYTF
v_gene: TRBV9
j_gene: TRBJ1-2
abundance: .
d_gene: TRBD1
len: 14

CDR3nt: TGCGCCAGCAGCCAAGGCGGGACAGCGATACATGGACAGCCCCAGCATTTT
CDR3aa: CASSQGGTAIHGQPQHF
v_gene: TRBV4-1
j_gene: TRBJ1-5
abundance: .
d_gene: TRBD1
len: 17

CDR3nt: TGTGCCAGCAACCTCCGACAGGGACCGAATTCACCCCTCCACTTT
CDR3aa: CASNLRQGPNSPLHF
v_gene: TRBV6-5
j_gene: TRBJ1-6
abundance: .
d_gene: TRBD1
len: 15

CDR3nt: TGTGCCAGCTCACCACTCAGCCCCAGGGCTAGCAATCAGCCCCAGCATTTT
CDR3aa: CASSPLSPRASNQPQHF
v_gene: TRBV18
j_gene: TRBJ1-5
abundance: .
d_gene: .
len: 17

CDR3nt: TGCAGCGTTGAAGATTACGGGGACACTGAAGCTTTCTTT
CDR3aa: CSVEDYGDTEAFF
v_gene: TRBV29-1
j_gene: TRBJ1-1
abundance: .
d_gene: .
len: 13

CDR3nt: TGTGCCAGCTCCCCGGGACAGGGGGTACAAGAGACCCAGTACTTC
CDR3aa: CASSPGQGVQETQYF
v_gene: TRBV18
j_gene: TRBJ2-5
abundance: .
d_gene: TRBD1
len: 15

CDR3nt: TGCGCCAGCAGCTCTGAGACAGGTGGCCGCTTGAACACTGAAGCTTTCTTT
CDR3aa: CASSSETGGRLNTEAFF
v_gene: TRBV5-1
j_gene: TRBJ1-1
abundance: once
d_gene: .
len: 17

CDR3nt: TGTGCCAGCACCAGGGTAACTGAAGCTTTCTTT
CDR3aa: CASTRVTEAFF
v_gene: TRBV2
j_gene: TRBJ1-1
abundance: .
d_gene: .
len: 11

CDR3nt: TGTGCCAGCAGCGTAGAACCAGGGGGGGGAAACACCATATATTTT
CDR3aa: CASSVEPGGGNTIYF
v_gene: TRBV9
j_gene: TRBJ1-3
abundance: .
d_gene: TRBD1
len: 15

CDR3nt: TGTGCCAGTAGTCCTCAGTCGTTTAGCGGCTACACCTTC
CDR3aa: CASSPQSFSGYTF
v_gene: TRBV19
j_gene: TRBJ1-2
abundance: .
d_gene: .
len: 13

CDR3nt: TGTGCCAGCAGCTTCCTATCAGGCAACTATGGCTACACCTTC
CDR3aa: CASSFLSGNYGYTF
v_gene: TRBV7-9
j_gene: TRBJ1-2
abundance: once
d_gene: .
len: 14

CDR3nt: TGTGCCAGCAGCCGCTTCACAGGGGGACCCAAAGAACTCTACGAGCAGTACTTC
CDR3aa: CASSRFTGGPKELYEQYF
v_gene: TRBV7-9
j_gene: TRBJ2-7
abundance: .
d_gene: TRBD1
len: 18

CDR3nt: TGTGCCAGCAGCCAAGGAGACGGGGAGAGACAAGAGACCCAGTACTTC
CDR3aa: CASSQGDGERQETQYF
v_gene: TRBV4-2
j_gene: TRBJ2-5
abundance: .
d_gene: .
len: 16

CDR3nt: TGTGCCTGGAGTGTGGGAGGCTTCTACGAGCAGTACTTC
CDR3aa: CAWSVGGFYEQYF
v_gene: TRBV30
j_gene: TRBJ2-7
abundance: .
d_gene: .
len: 13

CDR3nt: TGTGCCAGCAGCTTATTTAGGGGTGAAAAACTGTTTTTT
CDR3aa: CASSLFRGEKLFF
v_gene: TRBV7-6
j_gene: TRBJ1-4
abundance: .
d_gene: .
len: 13

CDR3nt: TGTGCCAGCAGTTTATCTACGAATCAGCCCCAGCATTTT
CDR3aa: CASSLSTNQPQHF
v_gene: TRBV12-3/TRBV12-4
j_gene: TRBJ1-5
abundance: .
d_gene: .
len: 13

CDR3nt: TGTGCCAGCAGCGTAGAGGGGCAGGGACTCCGGAACACTGAAGCTTTCTTT
CDR3aa: CASSVEGQGLRNTEAFF
v_gene: TRBV9
j_gene: TRBJ1-1
abundance: .
d_gene: .
len: 17

CDR3nt: TGTGCCAGTAGTATCGGCCAGGGTGGTGGAAACACCATATATTTT
CDR3aa: CASSIGQGGGNTIYF
v_gene: TRBV19
j_gene: TRBJ1-3
abundance: .
d_gene: .
len: 15